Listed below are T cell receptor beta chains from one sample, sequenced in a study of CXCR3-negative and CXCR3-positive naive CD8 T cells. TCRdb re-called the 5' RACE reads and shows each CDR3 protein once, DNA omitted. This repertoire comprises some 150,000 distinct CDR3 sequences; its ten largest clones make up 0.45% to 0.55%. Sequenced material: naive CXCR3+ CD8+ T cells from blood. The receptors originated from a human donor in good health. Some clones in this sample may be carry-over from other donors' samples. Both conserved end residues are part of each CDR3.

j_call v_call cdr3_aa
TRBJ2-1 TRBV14 CASSQLGETTYNEQFF
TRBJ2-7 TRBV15 CATSRDLGRAYEQYF
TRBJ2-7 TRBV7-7 CASSYGTSGLHEQYF
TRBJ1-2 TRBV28 CASSPSVGGGYTF
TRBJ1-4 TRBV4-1 CASSQGRGTNEKLFF
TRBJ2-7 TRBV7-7 CASSLVSRYEQYF
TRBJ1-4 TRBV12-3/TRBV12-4 CASSLGEKLFF
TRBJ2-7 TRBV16 CASSQSGFPYEQYF
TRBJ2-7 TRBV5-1 CASRVGTAYEQYF
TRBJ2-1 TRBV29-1 CSVNWDNEQFF
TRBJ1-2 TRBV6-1 CASSETTDVGLGTF
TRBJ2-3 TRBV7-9 CASSLPGGTDTQYF
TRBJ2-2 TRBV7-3 CASSLWQNTGELFF
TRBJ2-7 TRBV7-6 CASSLVKPPREQYF
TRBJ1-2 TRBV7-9 CASSALDRHSYGYTF
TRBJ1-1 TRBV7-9 CASSQQGAETEAFF
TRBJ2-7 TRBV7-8 CASSVSGRSYEQYF
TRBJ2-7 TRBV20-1 CSARDRSSGGYEQYF
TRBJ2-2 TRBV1 CTSSLYTRVGPTFGGELFF
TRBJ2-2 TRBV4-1 CASSQDPDGELFF
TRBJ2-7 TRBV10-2 CASSVTYEQYF
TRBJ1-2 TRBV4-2 CASSQGRGYTF
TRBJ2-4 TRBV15 CATSRGQGYENIQYF
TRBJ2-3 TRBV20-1 CSAREEGVGNTQYF
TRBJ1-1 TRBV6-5 CAARDVGGTEAFF
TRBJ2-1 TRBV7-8 CASSTTGINEQFF